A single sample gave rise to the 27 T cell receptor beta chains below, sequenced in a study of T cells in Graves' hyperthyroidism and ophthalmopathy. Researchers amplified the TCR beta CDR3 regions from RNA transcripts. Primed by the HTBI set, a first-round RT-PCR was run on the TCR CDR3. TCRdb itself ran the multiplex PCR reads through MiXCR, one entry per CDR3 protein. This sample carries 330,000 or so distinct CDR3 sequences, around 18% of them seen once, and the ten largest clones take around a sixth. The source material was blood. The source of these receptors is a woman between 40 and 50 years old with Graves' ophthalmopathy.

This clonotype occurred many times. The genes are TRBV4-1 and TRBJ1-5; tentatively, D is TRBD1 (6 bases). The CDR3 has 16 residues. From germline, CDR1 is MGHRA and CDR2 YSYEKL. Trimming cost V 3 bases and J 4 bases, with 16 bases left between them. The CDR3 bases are TGCGCCAGCAGCCAGATTCGAACAGGGCGGAATCAGCCCCAGCATTTT. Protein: CASSQIRTGRNQPQHF.

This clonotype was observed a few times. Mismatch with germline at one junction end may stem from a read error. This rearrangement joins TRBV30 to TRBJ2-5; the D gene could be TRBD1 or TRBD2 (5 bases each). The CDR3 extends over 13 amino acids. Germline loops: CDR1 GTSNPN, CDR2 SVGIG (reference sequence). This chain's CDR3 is CAWSGGNQETQCF. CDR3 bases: TGTGCCTGGAGTGGGGGGAACCAAGAGACCCAGTGCTTC.

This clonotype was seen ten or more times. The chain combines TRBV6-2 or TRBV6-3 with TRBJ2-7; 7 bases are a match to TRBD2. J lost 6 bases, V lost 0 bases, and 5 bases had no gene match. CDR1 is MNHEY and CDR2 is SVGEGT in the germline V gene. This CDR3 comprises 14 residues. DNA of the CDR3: TGTGCCAGCAGTTACTCGACTAGCTCTCGCGAGCAGTACTTC. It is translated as CASSYSTSSREQYF.

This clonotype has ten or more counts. The chain's CDR3 is CASSRTSGRSNEQFF. CDR3 sequence (DNA): TGTGCCAGCAGTAGGACTAGCGGGAGGTCCAATGAGCAGTTCTTC. The chain employs TRBV12-3 or TRBV12-4 and TRBJ2-1; 14 bases fit TRBD2. This CDR3 is 15 amino acids long. Losses at the gene ends were 5 bases for V and 6 bases for J; bases not matched to a gene: 3.

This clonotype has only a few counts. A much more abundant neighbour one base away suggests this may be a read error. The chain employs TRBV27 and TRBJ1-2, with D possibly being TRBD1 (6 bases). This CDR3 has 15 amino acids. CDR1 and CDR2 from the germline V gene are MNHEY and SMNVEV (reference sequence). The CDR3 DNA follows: TGTGTCAGCAGAAATACAGGGTCCATTTTCTATGGCTACACCTTC. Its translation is CVSRNTGSIFYGYTF.

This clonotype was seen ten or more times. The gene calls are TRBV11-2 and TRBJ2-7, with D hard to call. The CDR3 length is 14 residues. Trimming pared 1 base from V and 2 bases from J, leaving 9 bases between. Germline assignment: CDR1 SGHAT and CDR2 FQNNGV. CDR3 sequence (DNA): TGTGCCAGCAGCTTAGGCAGGCATACCTACGAGCAGTACTTC. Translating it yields CASSLGRHTYEQYF.

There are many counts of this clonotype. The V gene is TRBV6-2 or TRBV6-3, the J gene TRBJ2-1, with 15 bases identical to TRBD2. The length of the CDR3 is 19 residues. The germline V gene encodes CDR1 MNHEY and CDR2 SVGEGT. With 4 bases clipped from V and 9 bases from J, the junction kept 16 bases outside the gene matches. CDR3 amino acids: CASSLDAKGLAGGGGEQFF. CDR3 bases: TGTGCCAGCAGTTTGGACGCGAAGGGACTAGCGGGAGGAGGAGGTGAGCAGTTCTTC.

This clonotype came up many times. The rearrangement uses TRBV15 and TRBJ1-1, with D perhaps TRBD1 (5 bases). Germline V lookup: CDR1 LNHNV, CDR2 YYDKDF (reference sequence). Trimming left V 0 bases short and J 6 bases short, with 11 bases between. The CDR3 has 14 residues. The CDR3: CATSRDIGDPEAFF. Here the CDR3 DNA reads TGTGCCACCAGCAGAGATATAGGGGACCCTGAAGCTTTCTTT.

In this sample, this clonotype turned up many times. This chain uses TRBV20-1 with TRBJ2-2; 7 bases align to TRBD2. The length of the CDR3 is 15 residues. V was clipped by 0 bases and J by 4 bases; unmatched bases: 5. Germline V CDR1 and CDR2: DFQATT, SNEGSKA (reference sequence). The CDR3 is CSARDERDVTGELFF. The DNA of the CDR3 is TGCAGTGCTAGAGATGAGCGGGATGTCACCGGGGAGCTGTTTTTT.

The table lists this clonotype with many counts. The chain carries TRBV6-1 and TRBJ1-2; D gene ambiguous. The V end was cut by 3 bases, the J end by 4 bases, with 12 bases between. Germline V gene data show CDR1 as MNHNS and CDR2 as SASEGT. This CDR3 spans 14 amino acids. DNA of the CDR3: TGTGCCAGCAGTGAGAAACCCGACACCTATGGCTACACCTTC. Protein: CASSEKPDTYGYTF.

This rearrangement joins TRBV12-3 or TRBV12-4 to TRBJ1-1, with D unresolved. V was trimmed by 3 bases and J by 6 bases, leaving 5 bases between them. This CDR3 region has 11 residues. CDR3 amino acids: CASSFMSEAFF. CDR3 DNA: TGTGCCAGCAGTTTTATGTCTGAAGCTTTCTTT.

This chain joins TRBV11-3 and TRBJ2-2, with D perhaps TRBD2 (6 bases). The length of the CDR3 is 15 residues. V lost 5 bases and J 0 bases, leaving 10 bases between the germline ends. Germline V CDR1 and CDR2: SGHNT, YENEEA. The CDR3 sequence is CASSRDFSNTGELFF. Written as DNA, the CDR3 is TGTGCCAGCAGCCGGGACTTTTCGAACACCGGGGAGCTGTTTTTT.

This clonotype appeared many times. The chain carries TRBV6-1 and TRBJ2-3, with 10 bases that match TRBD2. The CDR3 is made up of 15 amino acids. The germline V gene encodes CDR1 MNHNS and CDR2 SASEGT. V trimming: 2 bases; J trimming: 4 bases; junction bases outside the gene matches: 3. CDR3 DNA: TGTGCCAGCAGTGAAAAAGCGGGAGGGCCAGATACGCAGTATTTT. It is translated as CASSEKAGGPDTQYF.

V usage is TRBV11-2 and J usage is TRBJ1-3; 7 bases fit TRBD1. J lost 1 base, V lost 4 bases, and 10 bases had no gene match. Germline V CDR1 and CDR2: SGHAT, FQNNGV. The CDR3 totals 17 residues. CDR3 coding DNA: TGTGCCAGCAGCTCCCTACAGGGGCCTTCTTCTGGAAACACCATATATTTT. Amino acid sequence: CASSSLQGPSSGNTIYF.

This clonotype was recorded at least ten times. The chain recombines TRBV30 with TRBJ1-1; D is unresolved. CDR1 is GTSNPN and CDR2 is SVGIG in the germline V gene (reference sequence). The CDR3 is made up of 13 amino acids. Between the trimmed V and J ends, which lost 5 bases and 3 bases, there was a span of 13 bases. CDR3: CAWSTLGDTEAFF. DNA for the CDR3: TGTGCCTGGTCCACGCTCGGGGACACTGAAGCTTTCTTT.

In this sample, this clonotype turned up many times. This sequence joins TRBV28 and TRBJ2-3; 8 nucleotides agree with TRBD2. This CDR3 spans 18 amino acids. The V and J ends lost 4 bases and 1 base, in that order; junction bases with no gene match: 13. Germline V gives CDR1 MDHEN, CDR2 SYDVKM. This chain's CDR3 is CASSSPPASGLRTDTQYF. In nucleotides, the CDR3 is TGTGCCAGCAGTTCCCCCCCGGCTAGCGGGCTTCGCACAGATACGCAGTATTTT. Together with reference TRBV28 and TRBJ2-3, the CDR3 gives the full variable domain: DVKVTQSSRYLVKRTGEKVFLECVQDMDHENMFWYRQDPGLGLRLIYFSYDVKMKEKGDIPEGYSVSREKKERFSLILESASTNQTSMYLCASSSPPASGLRTDTQYFGPGTRLTVL.

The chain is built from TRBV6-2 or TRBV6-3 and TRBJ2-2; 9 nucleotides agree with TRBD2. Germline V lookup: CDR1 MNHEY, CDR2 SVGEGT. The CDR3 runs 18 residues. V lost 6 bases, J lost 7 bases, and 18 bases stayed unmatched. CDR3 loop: CASSSYGTSHPGIGELFF. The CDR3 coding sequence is TGTGCCAGCAGCAGCTACGGGACTAGCCACCCGGGGATCGGGGAGCTGTTTTTT.

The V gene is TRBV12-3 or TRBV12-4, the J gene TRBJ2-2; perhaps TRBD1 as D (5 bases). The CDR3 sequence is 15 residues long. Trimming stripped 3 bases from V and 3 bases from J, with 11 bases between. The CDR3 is CASSLSAGHTGELFF. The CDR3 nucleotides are TGTGCCAGCAGTTTGAGTGCAGGGCACACCGGGGAGCTGTTTTTT.

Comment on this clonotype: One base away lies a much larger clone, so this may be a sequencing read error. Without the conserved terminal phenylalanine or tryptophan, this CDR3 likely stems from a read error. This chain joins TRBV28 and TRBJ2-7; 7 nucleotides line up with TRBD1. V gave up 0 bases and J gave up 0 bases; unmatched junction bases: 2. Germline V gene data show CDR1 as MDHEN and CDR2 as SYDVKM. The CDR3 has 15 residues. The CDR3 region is CASSLWDRISYEQYL. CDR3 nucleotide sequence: TGTGCCAGCAGTTTATGGGACAGGATCTCCTACGAGCAGTACCTC.

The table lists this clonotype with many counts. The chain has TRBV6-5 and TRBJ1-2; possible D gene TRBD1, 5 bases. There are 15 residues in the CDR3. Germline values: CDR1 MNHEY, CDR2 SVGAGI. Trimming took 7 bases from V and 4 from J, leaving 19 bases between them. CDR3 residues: CASTHPGARVYGYTF. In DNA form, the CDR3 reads TGTGCCAGCACACACCCCGGGGCGAGGGTCTATGGCTACACCTTC.

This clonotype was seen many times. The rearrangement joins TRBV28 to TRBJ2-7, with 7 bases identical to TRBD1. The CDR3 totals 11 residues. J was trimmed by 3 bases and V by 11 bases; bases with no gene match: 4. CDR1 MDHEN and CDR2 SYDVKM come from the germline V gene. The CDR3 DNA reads TGTGCCGTCGCAGGGGGCTACGAGCAGTACTTC. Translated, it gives CAVAGGYEQYF.

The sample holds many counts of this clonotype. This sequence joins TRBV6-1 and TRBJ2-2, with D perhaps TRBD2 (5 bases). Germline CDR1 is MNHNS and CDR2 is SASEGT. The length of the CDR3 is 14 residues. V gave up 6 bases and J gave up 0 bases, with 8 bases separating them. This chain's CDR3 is CASRVLANTGELFF. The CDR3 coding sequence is TGTGCCAGCAGAGTACTAGCGAACACCGGGGAGCTGTTTTTT.

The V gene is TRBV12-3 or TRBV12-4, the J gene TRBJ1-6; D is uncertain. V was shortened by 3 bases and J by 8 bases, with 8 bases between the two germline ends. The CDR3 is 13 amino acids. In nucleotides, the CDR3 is TGTGCCAGCAGTTTCAGTCTTTATTCACCCCTCCACTTT. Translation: CASSFSLYSPLHF.

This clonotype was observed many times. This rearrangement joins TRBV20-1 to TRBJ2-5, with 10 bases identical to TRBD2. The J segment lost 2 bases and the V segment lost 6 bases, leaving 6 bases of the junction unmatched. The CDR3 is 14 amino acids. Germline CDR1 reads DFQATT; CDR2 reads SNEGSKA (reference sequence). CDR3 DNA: TGCAGTGCCCATCCGGGACTAGCGCAAGAGACCCAGTACTTC. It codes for CSAHPGLAQETQYF.

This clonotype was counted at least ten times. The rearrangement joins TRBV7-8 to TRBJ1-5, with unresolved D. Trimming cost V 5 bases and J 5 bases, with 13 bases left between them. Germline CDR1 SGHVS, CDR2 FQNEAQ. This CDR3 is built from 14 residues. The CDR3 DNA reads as TGTGCCAGCAGCCGGGAAGGTTGGGATCAGCCCCAGCATTTT. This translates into CASSREGWDQPQHF.

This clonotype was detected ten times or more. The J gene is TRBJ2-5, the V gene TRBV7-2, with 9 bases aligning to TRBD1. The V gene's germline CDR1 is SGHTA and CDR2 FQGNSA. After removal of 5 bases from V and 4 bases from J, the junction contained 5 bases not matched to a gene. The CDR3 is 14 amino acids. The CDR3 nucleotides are TGTGCCAGCAGCCCGGGACAGGGAGTAGAGACCCAGTACTTC. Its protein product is CASSPGQGVETQYF. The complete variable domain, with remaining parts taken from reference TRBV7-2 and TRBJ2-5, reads GAGVSQSPSNKVTEKGKDVELRCDPISGHTALYWYRQSLGQGLEFLIYFQGNSAPDKSGLPSDRFSAERTGGSVSTLTIQRTQQEDSAVYLCASSPGQGVETQYFGPGTRLLVL.

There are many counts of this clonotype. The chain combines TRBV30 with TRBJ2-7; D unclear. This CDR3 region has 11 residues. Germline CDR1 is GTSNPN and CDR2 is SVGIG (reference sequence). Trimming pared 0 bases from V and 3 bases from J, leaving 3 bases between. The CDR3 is CAWSVSYEQYF. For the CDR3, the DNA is TGTGCCTGGAGTGTAAGCTACGAGCAGTACTTC.